Included here is one T cell receptor (beta chain) sequence, with context. Its target is unknown. Genomic DNA for unsorted samples was obtained from tens of millions of PBMCs. The data were produced by immunoSEQ multiplex PCR, yet TCRdb's version contains in-frame clones alone and is incomplete. Altogether 400,000 to 600,000 clones are present, roughly 83% being singletons, with the ten largest covering approximately 13%. The sample originates from a study of shared clonotypes between healthy human individuals. Overall study results and limits: Among donors, clonotype sharing was expected to be affected by sequencing depth. Donors were few, which limited the genetic and exposure-history diversity represented.

The CDR3 length is 19 residues. Trimming cost V 4 bases and J 2 bases; bases outside gene matches: 16. Germline-derived CDR1 and CDR2 are SGHTA and FQGTGA. The sequence came from a woman between 40 and 55 years old in good health. Some clones in this sample may be carry-over from other donors' samples. The sample consisted of PBMCs. The chain combines TRBV7-3 with TRBJ2-5; 10 bases match TRBD2. The DNA of the CDR3 is TGTGCCAGCAGCTGTTTTTCCCTCAAACTAGCGGGACCGCAAGAGACCCAGTACTTC. It is translated as CASSCFSLKLAGPQETQYF.